The 6 T cell receptor beta chains below were found in one sample sequenced in a study of post-analysis software for immune sequencing data (dated by TCRdb to between 2014 and 2016). Here is what the overall study found, with its caveats: Patients showed significantly higher frequencies than controls for roughly five TRBV segments, among them TRBV5-6, TRBV5-1 and TRBV20-1.

Antigen specificity for these receptors is unknown. Library creation used PCR. TCRdb names Illumina HiSeq 2500 as the instrument used. To reduce PCR and sequencing biases, unique molecular identifiers were built into the TCR beta cDNA libraries. Starting from the raw public reads, TCRdb applied fastp trimming at Q25, assembled clones with MiXCR and retained in-frame beta chains. All rows with the same CDR3 protein become a single entry with the most common DNA and genes. A total of about 680,000 distinct CDR3 sequences appear in this sample, 59% of them only once. The biggest ten clones account for around 10% of the sample. Sequencing input: blood. The receptors derive from a girl aged 2-9 years with multiple sclerosis.

The chain links TRBV5-1 to TRBJ2-5; TRBD1 matches at 7 bases. The CDR3 consists of 13 residues. Germline loops: CDR1 SGHRS, CDR2 YFSETQ. Germline trimming cut 8 bases from V and 1 base from J; bases unmatched to any gene: 5. Here the CDR3 reads CASTGAVQETQYF. Written as DNA, the CDR3 is TGCGCCAGTACAGGGGCCGTCCAAGAGACCCAGTACTTC.

The gene calls are TRBV5-5 and TRBJ2-5, with 7 positions matching TRBD1. The J segment lost 5 bases and the V segment lost 3 bases, leaving 19 bases of the junction unmatched. In germline, CDR1 is SGHKS, CDR2 YYEKEE (reference sequence). The CDR3 totals 18 residues. The CDR3 loop is CASSYPEPQGTARETQYF. Here the CDR3 DNA reads TGTGCCAGCAGCTATCCCGAACCTCAGGGGACAGCTCGCGAGACCCAGTACTTC.

This clonotype appeared a few times. The chain combines TRBV28 with TRBJ2-3, with D unclear. Germline V gene lookup returns CDR1 MDHEN and CDR2 SYDVKM. This CDR3 has 13 amino acids. Trimming shortened V by 5 bases and J by 4 bases, and 10 bases separated the two germline ends. CDR3 sequence: CASSPAGADTQYF. DNA for the CDR3: TGTGCCAGCAGTCCGGCCGGCGCAGATACGCAGTATTTT.

J is TRBJ2-1 and V is TRBV3-1; either TRBD1 or TRBD2 may fit D (6 bases each). CDR3 size: 17 residues. The V end was cut by 1 base, the J end by 0 bases, with 13 bases between. Germline assignment: CDR1 LGHDT and CDR2 YNNKEL (reference sequence). Here the CDR3 reads CASSQVVGGSSYNEQFF. CDR3 sequence (DNA): TGTGCCAGCAGCCAAGTCGTAGGGGGGAGCTCCTACAATGAGCAGTTCTTC.

The chain joins TRBV7-9 to TRBJ2-6; TRBD1 aligns across 7 bases. Trimming took 5 bases from V and 0 from J; bases not matched to a gene: 7. Germline V gene data show CDR1 as SEHNR and CDR2 as FQNEAQ (reference sequence). There are 17 residues in the CDR3. The CDR3 DNA sequence: TGTGCCAGCAGCCTGGACAGGAGTAGCTCTGGGGCCAACGTCCTGACTTTC. Translation: CASSLDRSSSGANVLTF.

The V and J genes are TRBV12-3 or TRBV12-4 and TRBJ2-4; D ambiguous. The J call is doubtful: the DNA matches TRBJ2-7 better. The CDR3 covers 13 residues. CDR3 protein: CASTLDGGDEQYF. CDR3 in DNA: TGTGCCAGCACCCTAGATGGTGGGGACGAGCAGTACTTC.